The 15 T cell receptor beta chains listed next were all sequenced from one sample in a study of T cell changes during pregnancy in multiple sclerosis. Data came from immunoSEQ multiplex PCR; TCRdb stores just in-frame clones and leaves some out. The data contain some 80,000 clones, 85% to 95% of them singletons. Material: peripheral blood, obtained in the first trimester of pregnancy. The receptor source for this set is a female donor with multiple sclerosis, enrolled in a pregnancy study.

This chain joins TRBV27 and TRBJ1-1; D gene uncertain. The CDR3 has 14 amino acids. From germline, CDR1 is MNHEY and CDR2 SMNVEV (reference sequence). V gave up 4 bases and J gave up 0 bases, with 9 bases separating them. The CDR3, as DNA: TGTGCCAGCAGTTCAGGATTCATGAACACTGAAGCTTTCTTT. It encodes CASSSGFMNTEAFF.

CDR3 protein: CASSADRRGQPQHF. As DNA, the CDR3 is TGTGCCAGCAGCGCCGACAGACGAGGCCAGCCCCAGCATTTT. The chain combines TRBV5-8 with TRBJ1-5, with D perhaps TRBD1 (5 bases). V was shortened by 4 bases and J by 7 bases, with 15 bases between the two germline ends. Germline CDR1 reads SGHTS; CDR2 reads YDEGEE. The CDR3 is 14 residues long.

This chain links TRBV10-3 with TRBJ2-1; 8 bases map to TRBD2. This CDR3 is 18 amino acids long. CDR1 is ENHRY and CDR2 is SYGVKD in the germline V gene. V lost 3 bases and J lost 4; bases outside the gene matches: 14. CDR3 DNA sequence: TGTGCCATCAGTGAAGGGGACCAGAGCGGGGGCCCGTACAATGAGCAGTTCTTC. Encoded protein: CAISEGDQSGGPYNEQFF.

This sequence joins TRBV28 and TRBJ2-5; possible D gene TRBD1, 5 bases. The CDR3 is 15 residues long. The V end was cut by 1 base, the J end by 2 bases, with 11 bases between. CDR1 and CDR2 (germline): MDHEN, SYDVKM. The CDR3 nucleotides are TGTGCCAGCAGTTTATCCCAGGGTGGGCAAGAGACCCAGTACTTC. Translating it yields CASSLSQGGQETQYF.

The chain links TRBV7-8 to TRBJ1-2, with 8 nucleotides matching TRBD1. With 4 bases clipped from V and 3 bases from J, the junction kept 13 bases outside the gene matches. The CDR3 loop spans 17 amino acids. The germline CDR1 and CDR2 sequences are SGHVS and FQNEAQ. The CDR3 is CASSSTGRQGKDYGYTF. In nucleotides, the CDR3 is TGTGCCAGCAGCTCGACTGGCCGACAGGGGAAGGACTATGGCTACACCTTC.

The CDR3 coding sequence is TGTGCCACCAGCAGAGATAGGGACAGGGGGTCCGAGCAGTACTTC. Protein sequence: CATSRDRDRGSEQYF. This chain uses TRBV15 with TRBJ2-7; TRBD1 aligns across 11 bases. The ends lost 0 bases at V and 6 bases at J; junction bases unmatched: 4. CDR1 and CDR2 from the germline V gene are LNHNV and YYDKDF (reference sequence). The CDR3 extends over 15 amino acids.

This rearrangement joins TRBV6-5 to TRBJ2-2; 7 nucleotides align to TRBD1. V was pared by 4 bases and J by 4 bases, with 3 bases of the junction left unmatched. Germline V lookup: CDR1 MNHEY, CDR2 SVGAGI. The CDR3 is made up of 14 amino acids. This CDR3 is CASSSYRGTGELFF. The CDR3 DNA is TGTGCCAGCAGTTCCTACAGGGGCACCGGGGAGCTGTTTTTT.

CDR3 amino acids: CASSLSRGFEKLFF. In DNA form, the CDR3 reads TGTGCCAGCAGCCTCTCGCGAGGGTTTGAAAAACTGTTTTTT. This chain uses TRBV6-5 with TRBJ1-4; D gene unclear. The V end was cut by 6 bases, the J end by 7 bases, with 15 bases between. This CDR3 spans 14 amino acids. Germline V CDR1 and CDR2: MNHEY, SVGAGI.

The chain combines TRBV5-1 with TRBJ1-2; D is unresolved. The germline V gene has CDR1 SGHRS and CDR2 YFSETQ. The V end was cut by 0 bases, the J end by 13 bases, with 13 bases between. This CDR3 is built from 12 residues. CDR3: CASSLAEGFLTF. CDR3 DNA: TGCGCCAGCAGCTTGGCCGAGGGTTTTCTCACCTTC. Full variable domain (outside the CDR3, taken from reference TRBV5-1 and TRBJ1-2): KAGVTQTPRYLIKTRGQQVTLSCSPISGHRSVSWYQQTPGQGLQFLFEYFSETQRNKGNFPGRFSGRQFSNSRSEMNVSTLELGDSALYLCASSLAEGFLTFGSGTRLTVV.

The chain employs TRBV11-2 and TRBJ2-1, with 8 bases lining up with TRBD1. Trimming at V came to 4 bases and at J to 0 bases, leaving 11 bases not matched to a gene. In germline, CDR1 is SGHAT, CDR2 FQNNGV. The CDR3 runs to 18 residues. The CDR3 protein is CASSSYLQGESSYNEQFF. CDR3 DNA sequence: TGTGCCAGCAGCTCCTACTTACAGGGGGAGAGCTCCTACAATGAGCAGTTCTTC.

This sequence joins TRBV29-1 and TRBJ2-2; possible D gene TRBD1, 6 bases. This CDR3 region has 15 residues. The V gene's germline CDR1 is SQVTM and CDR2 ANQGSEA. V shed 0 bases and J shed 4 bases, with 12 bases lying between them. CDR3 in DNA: TGCAGCGTTGAAGATTCACAGGGCGGCACCGGGGAGCTGTTTTTT. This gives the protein CSVEDSQGGTGELFF.

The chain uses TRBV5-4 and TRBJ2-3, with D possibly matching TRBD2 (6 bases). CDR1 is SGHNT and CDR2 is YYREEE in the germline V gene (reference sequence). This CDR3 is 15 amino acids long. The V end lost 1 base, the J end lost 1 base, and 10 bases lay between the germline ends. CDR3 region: CASSLSGPRTDTQYF. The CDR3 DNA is TGTGCCAGCAGCTTGAGCGGGCCTCGCACAGATACGCAGTATTTT.

The DNA for the CDR3 is TGCGCCAGCAGCCTAATCGGAGCGGGGGTTACGAACACCGGGGAGCTGTTTTTT. Translation gives CASSLIGAGVTNTGELFF. This chain connects TRBV5-1 to TRBJ2-2, with 8 positions matching TRBD2. The V gene's germline CDR1 is SGHRS and CDR2 YFSETQ. CDR3 length equals 18 residues. V lost 4 bases to trimming and J lost 0 bases; unmatched junction nucleotides: 11.

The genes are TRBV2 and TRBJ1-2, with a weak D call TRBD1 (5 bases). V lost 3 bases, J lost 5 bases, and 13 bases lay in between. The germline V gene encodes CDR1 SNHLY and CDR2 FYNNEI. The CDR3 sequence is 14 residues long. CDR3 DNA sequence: TGTGCCAGCAGTGAGGGCCAGGGCGGTTATGGCTACACCTTC. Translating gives CASSEGQGGYGYTF.

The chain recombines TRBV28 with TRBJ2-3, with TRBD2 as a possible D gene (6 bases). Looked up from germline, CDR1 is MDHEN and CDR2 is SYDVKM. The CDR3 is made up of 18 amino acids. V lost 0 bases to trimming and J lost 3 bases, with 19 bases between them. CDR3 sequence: CASSLWRDQRRGTDTQYF. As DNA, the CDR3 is TGTGCCAGCAGTTTATGGCGGGACCAAAGACGAGGGACAGATACGCAGTATTTT.